Below, one TCR beta chain is given with its context. The record originates from a study of identifying expanded T cells in peripheral blood. Germline-derived CDR1 and CDR2 are LGHNA and YSLEER. V was shortened by 3 bases and J by 5 bases, with 12 bases between the two germline ends. CDR3 length equals 14 residues. Produced via immunoSEQ multiplex PCR; TCRdb's table is partial and in-frame only. Found here are over 70,000 clones, 88% of them singletons; the top ten hold roughly 19%. Sequenced material: blood. The V and J genes are TRBV4-3 and TRBJ2-3, with a possible D match to TRBD2 (5 bases). This receptor was taken from a person between 18 and 75 years old in good health. The CDR3 spells CASSQRLAGDTQYF. The DNA for the CDR3 is TGCGCCAGCAGCCAGCGTCTAGCTGGAGATACGCAGTATTTT.